Listed below are T cell receptor beta chains from one sample, sequenced in a study of cytomegalovirus exposure and HLA in healthy donors. Profiled with immunoSEQ multiplex PCR; TCRdb holds only in-frame clones, not every one. The table has about 130,000 clones, around four fifths seen once. The sequenced sample was PBMCs. Every receptor here comes from a boy between 10 and 17 years old in good health and CMV-seronegative. Each CDR3 is given with its conserved first and last residue. The D gene is left open where the match is weak. The size field is filled for only some rows; it gives once, few, many or a size class.

j_call: TRBJ1-6
clone_size: .
v_call: TRBV30
d_call: .
cdr3_aa: CAWSAEKNSPLHF
cdr3_nt: TGTGCCTGGAGCGCGGAGAAAAATTCACCCCTCCACTTT

j_call: TRBJ2-1
clone_size: .
v_call: TRBV29-1
d_call: .
cdr3_aa: CSVGGPNEQFF
cdr3_nt: TGCAGCGTGGGAGGACCCAATGAGCAGTTCTTC

j_call: TRBJ2-3
clone_size: .
v_call: TRBV3-1/TRBV3-2
d_call: .
cdr3_aa: CARVTQYF
cdr3_nt: TGTGCGAGGGTAACGCAGTATTTT

j_call: TRBJ2-7
clone_size: .
v_call: TRBV11-3
d_call: TRBD2
cdr3_aa: CASSLSSGGSYEQYF
cdr3_nt: TGTGCCAGCAGCTTAAGTAGCGGGGGCTCCTACGAGCAGTACTTC

j_call: TRBJ2-1
clone_size: .
v_call: TRBV5-1
d_call: .
cdr3_aa: CASSSGSNHEQFF
cdr3_nt: TGCGCCAGCAGCTCCGGGAGTAACCATGAGCAGTTCTTC

j_call: TRBJ2-7
clone_size: once
v_call: TRBV27
d_call: .
cdr3_aa: CASSFGRGYEQYF
cdr3_nt: TGTGCCAGCAGTTTTGGCAGGGGCTACGAGCAGTACTTC

j_call: TRBJ1-2
clone_size: .
v_call: TRBV30
d_call: TRBD1
cdr3_aa: CAWSPGGGYTF
cdr3_nt: TGTGCCTGGAGTCCAGGGGGCGGCTACACCTTC

j_call: TRBJ1-5
clone_size: .
v_call: TRBV2
d_call: .
cdr3_aa: CASSEMTDNQPQHF
cdr3_nt: TGTGCCAGCAGTGAAATGACAGACAATCAGCCCCAGCATTTT

j_call: TRBJ2-7
clone_size: few
v_call: TRBV7-9
d_call: TRBD2
cdr3_aa: CASSFGGSYEQYF
cdr3_nt: TGTGCCAGCAGCTTCGGCGGGAGCTACGAGCAGTACTTC

j_call: TRBJ2-1
clone_size: once
v_call: TRBV6-1
d_call: TRBD2
cdr3_aa: CASSDRLATYNEQFF
cdr3_nt: TGTGCCAGCAGTGATCGACTAGCCACCTACAATGAGCAGTTCTTC

j_call: TRBJ2-1
clone_size: .
v_call: TRBV7-2
d_call: TRBD2
cdr3_aa: CASSLAGLAGASSYNEQFF
cdr3_nt: TGTGCCAGCAGCTTAGCCGGGCTAGCGGGCGCCAGCTCCTACAATGAGCAGTTCTTC

j_call: TRBJ1-1
clone_size: .
v_call: TRBV6-5
d_call: .
cdr3_aa: CASSYSTGEAFF
cdr3_nt: TGTGCCAGCAGTTACTCTACAGGGGAAGCTTTCTTT

j_call: TRBJ1-4
clone_size: .
v_call: TRBV18
d_call: .
cdr3_aa: CASSPRGTRELFF
cdr3_nt: TGTGCCAGCTCACCAAGAGGGACTCGGGAACTGTTTTTT

j_call: TRBJ1-5
clone_size: .
v_call: TRBV27
d_call: .
cdr3_aa: CASSLAGSNQPQHF
cdr3_nt: TGTGCCAGCAGTTTAGCAGGGAGCAATCAGCCCCAGCATTTT

j_call: TRBJ2-5
clone_size: .
v_call: TRBV19
d_call: TRBD2
cdr3_aa: CASTGGPSETQYF
cdr3_nt: TGTGCCAGTACGGGAGGGCCCTCTGAGACCCAGTACTTC

j_call: TRBJ2-2
clone_size: once
v_call: TRBV10-2
d_call: TRBD2
cdr3_aa: CASGATSAGELFF
cdr3_nt: TGCGCCAGCGGGGCGACTAGCGCCGGGGAGCTGTTTTTT

j_call: TRBJ2-6
clone_size: .
v_call: TRBV30
d_call: .
cdr3_aa: CAWSGGPGVLTF
cdr3_nt: TGTGCCTGGAGTGGGGGGCCGGGCGTCCTGACTTTC

j_call: TRBJ1-5
clone_size: .
v_call: TRBV19
d_call: TRBD1
cdr3_aa: CASNSGQGRNQPQHF
cdr3_nt: TGTGCCAGTAACTCCGGACAGGGCCGCAATCAGCCCCAGCATTTT

j_call: TRBJ2-7
clone_size: few
v_call: TRBV2
d_call: TRBD2
cdr3_aa: CASGQAGGSYEQYF
cdr3_nt: TGTGCCAGCGGGCAGGCGGGAGGATCCTACGAGCAGTACTTC

j_call: TRBJ1-3
clone_size: .
v_call: TRBV5-1
d_call: TRBD1
cdr3_aa: CASSFEQGAGGNTIYF
cdr3_nt: TGCGCCAGCAGCTTCGAACAGGGGGCGGGTGGAAACACCATATATTTT

j_call: TRBJ2-7
clone_size: once
v_call: TRBV5-6
d_call: .
cdr3_aa: CASSLDGAYEQYF
cdr3_nt: TGTGCCAGCAGCTTGGACGGGGCCTACGAGCAGTACTTC

j_call: TRBJ1-1
clone_size: .
v_call: TRBV5-1
d_call: .
cdr3_aa: CASSFLGAEGTEAFF
cdr3_nt: TGCGCCAGCAGCTTTCTGGGGGCCGAGGGCACTGAAGCTTTCTTT

j_call: TRBJ2-5
clone_size: .
v_call: TRBV5-1
d_call: .
cdr3_aa: CASSLGGNQETQYF
cdr3_nt: TGCGCCAGCAGCTTGGGAGGAAACCAAGAGACCCAGTACTTC

j_call: TRBJ2-5
clone_size: once
v_call: TRBV14
d_call: .
cdr3_aa: CASSQLDEEETQYF
cdr3_nt: TGTGCCAGCAGCCAACTAGACGAGGAAGAGACCCAGTACTTC

j_call: TRBJ1-5
clone_size: .
v_call: TRBV6-5
d_call: .
cdr3_aa: CASSYGTPISNQPQHF
cdr3_nt: TGTGCCAGCAGTTACGGGACACCCATAAGCAATCAGCCCCAGCATTTT

j_call: TRBJ2-7
clone_size: .
v_call: TRBV19
d_call: .
cdr3_aa: CASSIGITTGLRYF
cdr3_nt: TGTGCCAGTAGTATAGGTATCACAACGGGACTCCGGTACTTC

j_call: TRBJ2-1
clone_size: .
v_call: TRBV5-4
d_call: .
cdr3_aa: CASSPADNEQFF
cdr3_nt: TGTGCCAGCAGCCCAGCGGACAATGAGCAGTTCTTC

j_call: TRBJ2-4
clone_size: once
v_call: TRBV6-1
d_call: .
cdr3_aa: CASRGDAGSGCF
cdr3_nt: TGTGCCAGCAGAGGGGACGCTGGCAGCGGGTGCTTC

j_call: TRBJ1-1
clone_size: .
v_call: TRBV6-5
d_call: .
cdr3_aa: CASSSLLVTEAFF
cdr3_nt: TGTGCCAGCAGTTCCCTACTTGTCACTGAAGCTTTCTTT

j_call: TRBJ2-6
clone_size: .
v_call: TRBV30
d_call: .
cdr3_aa: CAWSVRGFSGANVLTF
cdr3_nt: TGTGCCTGGAGTGTAAGGGGGTTCTCTGGGGCCAACGTCCTGACTTTC

j_call: TRBJ2-2
clone_size: .
v_call: TRBV5-4
d_call: TRBD1
cdr3_aa: CASSSGQDTGELFF
cdr3_nt: TGTGCCAGCAGCTCCGGACAGGACACCGGGGAGCTGTTTTTT

j_call: TRBJ2-7
clone_size: .
v_call: TRBV7-2
d_call: TRBD2
cdr3_aa: CASSLVLAGGPYEQYF
cdr3_nt: TGTGCCAGCAGCTTAGTACTAGCGGGAGGACCCTACGAGCAGTACTTC

j_call: TRBJ2-1
clone_size: .
v_call: TRBV7-2
d_call: TRBD2
cdr3_aa: CASTERGLGAYNEQFF
cdr3_nt: TGTGCCAGCACCGAAAGGGGACTAGGGGCCTACAATGAGCAGTTCTTC

j_call: TRBJ2-3
clone_size: .
v_call: TRBV6-5
d_call: TRBD2
cdr3_aa: CASRGLGRTDTQYF
cdr3_nt: TGTGCCAGCAGGGGACTAGGACGCACAGATACGCAGTATTTT

j_call: TRBJ1-1
clone_size: few
v_call: TRBV4-1
d_call: .
cdr3_aa: CASSQELMNTEAFF
cdr3_nt: TGCGCCAGCAGCCAAGAGTTAATGAACACTGAAGCTTTCTTT

j_call: TRBJ1-1
clone_size: .
v_call: TRBV29-1
d_call: .
cdr3_aa: CSVFVRLEGHEYGRNTEAFF
cdr3_nt: TGCAGCGTCTTCGTTCGTCTGGAGGGTCACGAGTATGGAAGGAACACTGAAGCTTTCTTT

j_call: TRBJ1-2
clone_size: .
v_call: TRBV4-2
d_call: TRBD1
cdr3_aa: CASSQDWTGGKNYDYTF
cdr3_nt: TGTGCCAGCAGCCAAGACTGGACAGGGGGAAAGAACTATGACTACACCTTC

j_call: TRBJ2-1
clone_size: .
v_call: TRBV9
d_call: TRBD1
cdr3_aa: CASSVSGTGGDEQFF
cdr3_nt: TGTGCCAGCAGCGTCAGTGGGACAGGGGGGGATGAGCAGTTCTTC

j_call: TRBJ2-1
clone_size: .
v_call: TRBV5-8
d_call: .
cdr3_aa: CASSRREQISSSYNEQFF
cdr3_nt: TGTGCCAGCAGCCGGAGGGAACAGATCTCCAGCTCCTACAATGAGCAGTTCTTC

j_call: TRBJ2-7
clone_size: .
v_call: TRBV19
d_call: .
cdr3_aa: CASSIGQGWGEQYF
cdr3_nt: TGTGCCAGTAGTATCGGGCAGGGATGGGGCGAGCAGTACTTC

j_call: TRBJ1-1
clone_size: .
v_call: TRBV11-3
d_call: .
cdr3_aa: CASSGQNTEAFF
cdr3_nt: TGTGCCAGCAGCGGACAGAACACTGAAGCTTTCTTT

j_call: TRBJ1-2
clone_size: .
v_call: TRBV30
d_call: .
cdr3_aa: CAWGDIQRYTF
cdr3_nt: TGTGCCTGGGGGGACATTCAGCGCTACACCTTC

j_call: TRBJ1-2
clone_size: once
v_call: TRBV4-1
d_call: TRBD1
cdr3_aa: CASSQGVYLNSQTGADQYGYTF
cdr3_nt: TGCGCCAGCAGCCAAGGAGTGTATTTAAATTCCCAAACAGGGGCGGATCAATATGGCTACACCTTC

j_call: TRBJ2-7
clone_size: .
v_call: TRBV4-1
d_call: TRBD2
cdr3_aa: CASSQVSGTSGQYF
cdr3_nt: TGCGCCAGCAGCCAAGTAAGCGGGACCTCAGGGCAGTACTTC

j_call: TRBJ2-1
clone_size: once
v_call: TRBV4-1
d_call: .
cdr3_aa: CASSPLGGPGPLSSYNEQFF
cdr3_nt: TGCGCCAGCAGCCCCCTGGGGGGGCCCGGACCCTTGAGCTCCTACAATGAGCAGTTCTTC

j_call: TRBJ2-5
clone_size: .
v_call: TRBV7-2
d_call: .
cdr3_aa: CASRRQETQYF
cdr3_nt: TGTGCCAGCAGGCGTCAAGAGACCCAGTACTTC

j_call: TRBJ1-3
clone_size: .
v_call: TRBV30
d_call: .
cdr3_aa: CAWRSVLGRNTIYF
cdr3_nt: TGTGCCTGGAGGTCTGTGTTGGGGCGAAACACCATATATTTT

j_call: TRBJ1-1
clone_size: .
v_call: TRBV7-9
d_call: TRBD1
cdr3_aa: CSSSLGGQGSAEAFF
cdr3_nt: TGTTCCAGCAGCTTAGGGGGACAGGGGTCCGCTGAAGCTTTCTTT

j_call: TRBJ2-5
clone_size: once
v_call: TRBV6-6
d_call: TRBD1
cdr3_aa: CASRPPRTGVGETQYF
cdr3_nt: TGTGCCAGCCGTCCTCCCAGGACAGGGGTAGGAGAGACCCAGTACTTC

j_call: TRBJ2-7
clone_size: .
v_call: TRBV5-1
d_call: .
cdr3_aa: CASSWRPGDEQYF
cdr3_nt: TGCGCCAGCAGCTGGAGACCAGGGGACGAGCAGTACTTC

j_call: TRBJ1-2
clone_size: .
v_call: TRBV29-1
d_call: TRBD1
cdr3_aa: CSVERRDRERWPNYGYTF
cdr3_nt: TGCAGCGTTGAACGGAGAGACAGGGAGAGATGGCCCAACTATGGCTACACCTTC

j_call: TRBJ2-5
clone_size: .
v_call: TRBV13
d_call: TRBD1
cdr3_aa: CASSSDRGQETQYF
cdr3_nt: TGTGCCAGCAGCTCCGACAGGGGGCAAGAGACCCAGTACTTC

j_call: TRBJ2-7
clone_size: .
v_call: TRBV15
d_call: .
cdr3_aa: CATGGDLAYEQYF
cdr3_nt: TGTGCCACCGGGGGCGATCTAGCCTACGAGCAGTACTTC

j_call: TRBJ2-1
clone_size: few
v_call: TRBV27
d_call: .
cdr3_aa: CASSLLAVVSYNEQFF
cdr3_nt: TGTGCCAGCAGTTTGCTAGCTGTAGTCTCCTACAATGAGCAGTTCTTC